These T cell receptor beta chains were read from a single sample in a study of blood T cells in healthy people across ages. TCRdb reprocessed the 5' RACE reads with MiXCR, giving one entry per CDR3 protein. The sample holds some 1.5 million distinct CDR3 sequences; 28% are singletons and the top ten take 7.7%. Material: blood. The receptor set was obtained from a woman in her 30s in good health. Both conserved end residues are part of each CDR3. A D gene is named only where the DNA matches it firmly. Some rows mark clone size as missing; the rest say once, few, many or name a class of expanded clone.

- | - | TRBJ2-2 | TRBV20-1 | CSAREELDGELFF | TGCAGTGCTAGGGAGGAGCTGGACGGGGAGCTGTTTTTT
few | - | TRBJ2-7 | TRBV13 | CASSLVGARRTYEQYF | TGTGCCAGCAGCTTAGTAGGTGCCAGGAGAACCTACGAGCAGTACTTC
- | TRBD1 | TRBJ1-2 | TRBV12-3/TRBV12-4 | CASKQRQGGYGYTF | TGTGCCAGCAAGCAAAGACAGGGGGGTTACGGCTACACCTTC
once | - | TRBJ1-2 | TRBV20-1 | CRARDFEDGYTF | TGCAGGGCTAGAGATTTTGAAGATGGCTACACCTTC
few | TRBD1 | TRBJ2-6 | TRBV7-9 | CASRRQGDSGANVLTF | TGTGCCAGCAGACGACAGGGGGACTCTGGGGCCAACGTCCTGACTTTC
- | - | TRBJ1-5 | TRBV6-6 | CASSYSQGDQPQHF | TGTGCCAGCAGTTACTCCCAGGGAGATCAGCCCCAGCATTTT
many | - | TRBJ2-5 | TRBV12-5 | CASGMGHRSGQETQYF | TGTGCTAGTGGCATGGGACATCGGTCCGGCCAAGAGACCCAGTACTTC
- | TRBD2 | TRBJ2-5 | TRBV5-5 | CASRPREVGGTQYF | TGTGCCAGCAGACCCCGGGAGGTGGGCGGGACCCAGTACTTC
few | TRBD2 | TRBJ2-1 | TRBV15 | CATSRVSGTGNEQFF | TGTGCCACCAGCAGAGTGAGCGGGACGGGGAATGAGCAGTTCTTC
many | - | TRBJ2-2 | TRBV14 | CASSQESLVGELFF | TGTGCCAGCAGCCAAGAAAGTTTGGTCGGGGAGCTGTTTTTT
- | - | TRBJ1-2 | TRBV27 | CAGRTGTDGYTF | TGTGCCGGCAGAACCGGGACGGATGGCTACACCTTC
many | - | TRBJ2-7 | TRBV15 | CATSEIRAPSYEQYF | TGTGCCACCAGCGAGATCCGGGCCCCCTCCTACGAGCAGTACTTC
- | TRBD1 | TRBJ1-4 | TRBV20-1 | CSALKTGGNEKLFF | TGCAGTGCTCTGAAGACAGGGGGGAATGAAAAACTGTTTTTT
- | - | TRBJ2-5 | TRBV20-1 | CSATSAGGYKETQYF | TGCAGTGCTACCTCCGCGGGCGGATACAAAGAGACCCAGTACTTC
few | - | TRBJ1-2 | TRBV4-3 | CASSQVFGVQLNGYTF | TGCGCCAGCAGCCAAGTCTTCGGGGTACAATTAAACGGCTACACCTTC
- | TRBD1 | TRBJ1-1 | TRBV20-1 | CRMGSYGTASEAFF | TGCAGGATGGGGAGCTACGGGACAGCCTCTGAAGCTTTCTTT
many | - | TRBJ2-1 | TRBV5-1 | CASSLGAPYNEQFF | TGTGCCAGCAGTTTAGGGGCCCCGTACAATGAGCAGTTCTTC
few | - | TRBJ2-7 | TRBV12-3/TRBV12-4 | CASSPANSVHEQYF | TGTGCCAGCAGCCCCGCCAACAGCGTCCACGAGCAGTACTTC
many | - | TRBJ2-6 | TRBV4-2 | CASSQDRVRGANVLTF | TGTGCCAGCAGCCAAGATAGGGTGAGGGGGGCCAACGTCCTGACTTTC
few | TRBD1 | TRBJ2-7 | TRBV7-2 | CASSQDRGTSYEQYF | TGTGCCAGCAGCCAGGACAGGGGGACGTCCTACGAGCAGTACTTC
- | TRBD1 | TRBJ2-7 | TRBV7-9 | CASSSLPGQGAAYEQYF | TGTGCCAGCAGCTCCCTGCCCGGACAGGGGGCCGCCTACGAGCAGTACTTC